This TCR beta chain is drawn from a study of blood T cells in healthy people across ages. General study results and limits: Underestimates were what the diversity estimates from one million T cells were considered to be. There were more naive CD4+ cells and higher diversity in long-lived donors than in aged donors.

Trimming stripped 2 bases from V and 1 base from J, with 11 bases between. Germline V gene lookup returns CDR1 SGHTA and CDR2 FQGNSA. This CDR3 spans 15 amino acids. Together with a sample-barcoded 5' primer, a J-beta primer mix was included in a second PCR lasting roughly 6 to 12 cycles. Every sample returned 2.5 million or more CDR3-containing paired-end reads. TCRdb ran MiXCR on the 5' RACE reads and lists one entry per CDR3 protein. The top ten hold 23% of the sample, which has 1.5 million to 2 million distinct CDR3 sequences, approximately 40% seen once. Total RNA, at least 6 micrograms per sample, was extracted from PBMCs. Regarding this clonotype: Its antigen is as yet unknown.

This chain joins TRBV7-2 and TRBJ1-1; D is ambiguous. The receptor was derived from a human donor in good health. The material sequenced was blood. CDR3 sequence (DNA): TGTGCCAGCAGCTTAACGGGGAGACAGAACACTGAAGCTTTCTTT. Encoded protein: CASSLTGRQNTEAFF.